Included here is one T cell receptor (beta chain) sequence, with context. The record originates from a study of blood T cell repertoires in COVID-19. Across the study: In each case, the material was cDNA or gDNA derived from T cells, B-cell-depleted T cells, or PBMCs.

Living in about two dozen US areas, the participants were between roughly 18 and 90 years of age. Participants had their cohort set by participant-reported clinical history. The recovered donors of Cohort 3 showed two negative PCRs, clearance, or symptom resolution. With 5 bases removed from V and 6 bases from J, the gap between germline ends came to 22 bases. Germline assignment: CDR1 SQVTM and CDR2 ANQGSEA. The CDR3 is 15 residues long. Method: immunoSEQ multiplex PCR; TCRdb's copy keeps in-frame clones and lacks some. The data hold a few hundred thousand clones, with about 87% observed a single time.

Sequencing used PBMCs or T cells enriched from blood (not recorded which). V gene TRBV29-1 combines with J gene TRBJ1-1, with D uncertain. The receptor was isolated from a woman aged 50 to 65 who had recovered from COVID-19. The CDR3 loop is CSVPGGYEGSAEAFF. Written as DNA, the CDR3 is TGCAGCGTTCCGGGAGGGTACGAGGGAAGTGCTGAAGCTTTCTTT. The full variable domain, in which reference TRBV29-1 and TRBJ1-1 provide the parts outside the CDR3, is SAVISQKPSRDICQRGTSLTIQCQVDSQVTMMFWYRQQPGQSLTLIATANQGSEATYESGFVIDKFPISRPNLTFSTLTVSNMSPEDSSIYLCSVPGGYEGSAEAFFGQGTRLTVV.